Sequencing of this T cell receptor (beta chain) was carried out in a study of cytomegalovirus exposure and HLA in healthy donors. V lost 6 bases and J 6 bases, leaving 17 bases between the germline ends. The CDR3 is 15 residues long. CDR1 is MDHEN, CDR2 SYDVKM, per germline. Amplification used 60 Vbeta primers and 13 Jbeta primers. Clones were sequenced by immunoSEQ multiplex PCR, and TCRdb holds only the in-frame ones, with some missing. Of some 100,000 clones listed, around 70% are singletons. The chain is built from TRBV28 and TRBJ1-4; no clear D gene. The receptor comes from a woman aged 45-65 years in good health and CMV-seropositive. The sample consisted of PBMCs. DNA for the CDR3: TGTGCCAGCAGCTCCCAATTGACTAGGGATGAAAAACTGTTTTTT. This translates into CASSSQLTRDEKLFF.